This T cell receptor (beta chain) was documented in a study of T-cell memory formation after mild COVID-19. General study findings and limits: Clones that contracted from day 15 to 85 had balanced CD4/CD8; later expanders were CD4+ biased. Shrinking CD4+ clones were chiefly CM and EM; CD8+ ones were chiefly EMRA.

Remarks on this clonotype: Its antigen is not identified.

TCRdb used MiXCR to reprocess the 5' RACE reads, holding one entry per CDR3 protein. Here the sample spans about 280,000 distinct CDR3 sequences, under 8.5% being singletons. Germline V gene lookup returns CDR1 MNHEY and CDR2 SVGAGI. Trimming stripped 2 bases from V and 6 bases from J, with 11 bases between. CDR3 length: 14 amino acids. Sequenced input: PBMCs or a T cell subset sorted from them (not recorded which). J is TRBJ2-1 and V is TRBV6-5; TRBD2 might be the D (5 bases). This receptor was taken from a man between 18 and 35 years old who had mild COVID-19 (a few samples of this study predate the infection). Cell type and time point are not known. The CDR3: CASSYARGSNEQFF. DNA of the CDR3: TGTGCCAGCAGTTACGCCCGGGGTTCCAATGAGCAGTTCTTC.